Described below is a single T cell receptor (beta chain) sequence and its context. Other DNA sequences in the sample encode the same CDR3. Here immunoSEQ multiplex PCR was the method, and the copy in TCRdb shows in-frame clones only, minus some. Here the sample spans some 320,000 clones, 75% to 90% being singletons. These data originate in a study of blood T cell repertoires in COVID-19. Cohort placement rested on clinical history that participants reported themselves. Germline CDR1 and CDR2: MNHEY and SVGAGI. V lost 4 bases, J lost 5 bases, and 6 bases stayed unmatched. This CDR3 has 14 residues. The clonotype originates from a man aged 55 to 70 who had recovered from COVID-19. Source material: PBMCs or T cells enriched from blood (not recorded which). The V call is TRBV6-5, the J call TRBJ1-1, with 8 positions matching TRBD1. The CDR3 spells CASSLTGANTEAFF. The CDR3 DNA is TGTGCCAGCAGTTTGACAGGGGCAAATACTGAAGCTTTCTTT.